This TCR beta chain is drawn from a study of cytomegalovirus exposure and HLA in healthy donors. The study's findings and limits: Among TCR beta chains, those listed as cytomegalovirus-associated numbered around 160.

This clone was counted a single time. Antigen specificity is unknown. Profiled with immunoSEQ multiplex PCR; TCRdb holds only in-frame clones, not every one. The sample lists around 150,000 clones, approximately 80% seen once, with roughly 30% in the top ten. While the first cohort had 600 to 800 subjects, the donors belonged to the separate validation cohort of 100 to 150 subjects. Sequencing used PBMCs. The sequence was collected from a man aged 25-45 years in good health and CMV-seropositive.

This CDR3 reads CASSYSNRVGETQYF. CDR3 bases: TGTGCCAGCAGTTACTCGAATCGGGTTGGAGAGACCCAGTACTTC. The rearrangement links TRBV6-5 to TRBJ2-5; the D is unclear. This CDR3 region has 15 residues. With 0 bases removed from V and 4 bases from J, the gap between germline ends came to 12 bases. The V gene's germline CDR1 is MNHEY and CDR2 SVGAGI.